Listed below are T cell receptor beta chains from one sample, sequenced in a study of blood T cell repertoires in COVID-19. The method was immunoSEQ multiplex PCR; TCRdb's version includes in-frame clones alone and lacks a portion of them. The data hold approximately 220,000 clones, with about nine tenths observed a single time. Input material: peripheral blood. These receptors came from a man aged 45-65 years with acute or convalescent COVID-19. Both conserved end residues are part of each CDR3.

cdr3_aa: CASSTGTGQPYSNQPQHF
j_call: TRBJ1-5
v_call: TRBV21-1

cdr3_aa: CAISRDRAGGYTF
j_call: TRBJ1-2
v_call: TRBV28

cdr3_aa: CASSYSTKQETQYF
j_call: TRBJ2-5
v_call: TRBV6-6

cdr3_aa: CASSQDGNRANYGYTF
j_call: TRBJ1-2
v_call: TRBV4-1

cdr3_aa: CASTNGQGYNEQFF
j_call: TRBJ2-1
v_call: TRBV11-2

cdr3_aa: CASSLAGQSRETQYF
j_call: TRBJ2-5
v_call: TRBV5-4

cdr3_aa: CASSPGYPLNSPLHF
j_call: TRBJ1-6
v_call: TRBV3-1/TRBV3-2

cdr3_aa: CASSRDLLNYGYTF
j_call: TRBJ1-2
v_call: TRBV6-5

cdr3_aa: CASSTTTKAFF
j_call: TRBJ1-1
v_call: TRBV12-3/TRBV12-4

cdr3_aa: CASGPPPNTEAFF
j_call: TRBJ1-1
v_call: TRBV12-3/TRBV12-4

cdr3_aa: CASSQRWGVSYGYTF
j_call: TRBJ1-2
v_call: TRBV4-1

cdr3_aa: CAISGATGGFYGYTF
j_call: TRBJ1-2
v_call: TRBV10-3

cdr3_aa: CASIPAGGLLAGTQYF
j_call: TRBJ2-3
v_call: TRBV11-2

cdr3_aa: CASSSGDRDTGELFF
j_call: TRBJ2-2
v_call: TRBV5-1

cdr3_aa: CASSLGQGGYNEQFF
j_call: TRBJ2-1
v_call: TRBV18

cdr3_aa: CASSLRRGFLDTQYF
j_call: TRBJ2-3
v_call: TRBV5-1

cdr3_aa: CASSLALAVNGELFF
j_call: TRBJ2-2
v_call: TRBV5-1

cdr3_aa: CASTLGGSSVQNTIYF
j_call: TRBJ1-3
v_call: TRBV2

cdr3_aa: CASSRTRTLGYTF
j_call: TRBJ1-2
v_call: TRBV27

cdr3_aa: CASSRWSVSNQPQHF
j_call: TRBJ1-5
v_call: TRBV6-5

cdr3_aa: CASRIRGTEKLFF
j_call: TRBJ1-4
v_call: TRBV12-3/TRBV12-4

cdr3_aa: CASSQVLGSGNTIYF
j_call: TRBJ1-3
v_call: TRBV3-1/TRBV3-2

cdr3_aa: CASSARLLSYNEQFF
j_call: TRBJ2-1
v_call: TRBV5-8